The 29 T cell receptor beta chains in this list originate from one sample, sequenced in a study of cytomegalovirus exposure and HLA in healthy donors. The PCR was carried out with 60 Vbeta primers and 13 Jbeta primers. Clones were sequenced by immunoSEQ multiplex PCR, and TCRdb holds only the in-frame ones, with some missing. The sample contains approximately 220,000 clones, about 80% of which appear only once. Source material: PBMCs. All receptors come from a man between 18 and 35 years old in good health and CMV-seronegative.

Of note for this clone: Sequence at one end of the junction differs from germline and may be a read error. The V and J genes are TRBV7-9 and TRBJ2-3; 9 bases fit TRBD2. The CDR3 extends over 16 amino acids. The germline gives CDR1 SEHNR, CDR2 FQNEAQ (reference sequence). CDR3 nucleotides: TGTTCCAGCAGCTCGACTAGCGGTACTAGCACAGATACGCAGTATTTT. The encoded protein is CSSSSTSGTSTDTQYF.

The CDR3 sequence: CASSHVLAGHGNEQFF. CDR3 nucleotides: TGTGCCAGCAGCCACGTACTAGCTGGCCATGGCAATGAGCAGTTCTTC. This rearrangement joins TRBV14 to TRBJ2-1, with D perhaps TRBD2 (6 bases). The V and J ends lost 3 bases and 6 bases respectively, with 18 bases between them. The CDR3 totals 16 residues. CDR1 and CDR2 (germline): SGHDN, FVKESK.

This chain connects TRBV6-5 to TRBJ2-7, with 8 nucleotides matching TRBD1. V was clipped by 2 bases and J by 3 bases; unmatched bases: 3. The CDR3 runs 14 residues. The germline V gene has CDR1 MNHEY and CDR2 SVGAGI. As DNA, the CDR3 is TGTGCCAGCAGTTACGAACAGGGGGACTACGAGCAGTACTTC. Its protein is CASSYEQGDYEQYF.

This clone was seen only a few times. This chain connects TRBV28 to TRBJ2-1; a possible D gene is TRBD1 (5 bases). Germline V gives CDR1 MDHEN, CDR2 SYDVKM. With 6 bases removed from V and 6 bases from J, the gap between germline ends came to 15 bases. The CDR3 runs to 14 residues. The CDR3 reads CASRLWGPGNEQFF. For the CDR3, the DNA is TGTGCCAGCAGACTCTGGGGCCCGGGCAATGAGCAGTTCTTC.

This chain uses TRBV27 with TRBJ2-1, with D unclear. Between the trimmed V and J ends, which lost 2 bases and 9 bases, there was a span of 14 bases. CDR1 is MNHEY and CDR2 is SMNVEV in the germline V gene (reference sequence). This CDR3 is built from 14 residues. The CDR3 region has the DNA TGTGCCAGCAGTTTAGAAGTCAGGCAGGTTGAGCAGTTCTTC. Translated: CASSLEVRQVEQFF.

The table lists this clone with a few counts. The chain joins TRBV27 to TRBJ2-7; 9 positions match TRBD1. CDR1 is MNHEY and CDR2 is SMNVEV in the germline V gene (reference sequence). The CDR3 has 16 amino acids. The V segment lost 1 base and the J segment 2 bases; nucleotides outside the gene matches: 6. This CDR3 is CASSLLRGQGPYEQYF. The CDR3 nucleotides read TGTGCCAGCAGTTTATTGAGGGGACAGGGACCCTACGAGCAGTACTTC.

In regard to this clone: The same CDR3 is also encoded by other DNA sequences in this sample. The V and J genes are TRBV27 and TRBJ1-4; the match to TRBD1 covers 9 bases. V dropped 2 bases and J dropped 5; count of bases not matched to a gene: 3. The CDR3 runs 15 residues. The V gene's germline CDR1 is MNHEY and CDR2 SMNVEV (reference sequence). The DNA for the CDR3 is TGTGCCAGCAGTTTACTTGGGACAGGGAATGAAAAACTGTTTTTT. Its protein is CASSLLGTGNEKLFF.

This chain uses TRBV28 with TRBJ1-5; TRBD1 matches 12 bases. The V gene's germline CDR1 is MDHEN and CDR2 SYDVKM. Trimming took 7 bases from V and 6 from J; bases not matched to a gene: 10. This CDR3 comprises 16 residues. The CDR3 DNA is TGTGCCAGCACCCTCGGGACAGGGGGCTCAAGTCAGCCCCAGCATTTT. As protein: CASTLGTGGSSQPQHF.

Worth noting for this clone: Other nucleotide sequences in the sample specify the same CDR3. The V and J genes are TRBV28 and TRBJ1-2, with D maybe TRBD1 (5 bases). Trimming took off 3 bases at V and 5 bases at J, with 7 bases between the two ends. The CDR3 loop spans 12 amino acids. Germline loops: CDR1 MDHEN, CDR2 SYDVKM. The CDR3 protein is CASSLAGYGYTF. The CDR3 coding sequence is TGTGCCAGCAGTTTGGCAGGGTATGGCTACACCTTC.

The V and J genes are TRBV9 and TRBJ1-1; D may be TRBD1 (6 bases). V lost 3 bases, J lost 1 base, and 13 bases lay in between. The CDR3 runs to 15 residues. Germline V gene data show CDR1 as SGDLS and CDR2 as YYNGEE. CDR3: CASSEQGLKNTEAFF. The CDR3 coding sequence is TGTGCCAGCAGCGAACAGGGATTGAAGAACACTGAAGCTTTCTTT.

The V gene is TRBV5-7, the J gene TRBJ2-3, with 8 nucleotides matching TRBD2. TRBV5-7 is classed as an ORF, of uncertain function. The CDR3 is 17 residues long. V dropped 3 bases and J dropped 4; count of bases not matched to a gene: 13. CDR3 in DNA: TGTGCCAGCAGCTGGAGTAGGGAAAGCGGGAGCCCAGATACGCAGTATTTT. Translated, it gives CASSWSRESGSPDTQYF.

V and J are TRBV10-3 and TRBJ2-3; D remains unclear. The CDR3 length is 13 residues. Germline-derived CDR1 and CDR2 are ENHRY and SYGVKD. V lost 6 bases, J lost 0 bases, and 7 bases lay in between. The CDR3: CAISSTSTDTQYF. The CDR3 nucleotides are TGTGCCATCAGCTCTACTAGCACAGATACGCAGTATTTT.

The J gene is TRBJ2-7, the V gene TRBV29-1; TRBD1 matches at 9 bases. The CDR3 sequence is 12 residues long. Germline V lookup: CDR1 SQVTM, CDR2 ANQGSEA. The V gene end was trimmed by 5 bases and the J gene end by 7 bases; junction bases not matched to a gene: 6. The CDR3 reads CSVQQGAREQYF. The DNA for the CDR3 is TGCAGCGTTCAACAGGGGGCGCGTGAGCAGTACTTC.

Regarding this clone: The same CDR3 arises from other DNA sequences in this sample as well. J is TRBJ1-1 and V is TRBV6-5; D uncertain. CDR1 and CDR2 from the germline V gene are MNHEY and SVGAGI. The CDR3 loop spans 14 amino acids. The germline V and J ends were trimmed by 2 bases and 1 base, with 8 bases remaining between them. The CDR3 DNA reads as TGTGCCAGCAGTTACGGAGGACGGAACACTGAAGCTTTCTTT. Residues: CASSYGGRNTEAFF.

The rearrangement links TRBV18 to TRBJ2-5; 9 bases map to TRBD2. The CDR3 runs 15 residues. CDR1 is KGHSH and CDR2 is LQKENI in the germline V gene. Trimming removed 1 base from V and 4 bases from J; junction bases left unmatched: 4. The CDR3 nucleotides are TGTGCCAGCTCACCACTGGGACTAGCTGGAGAGACCCAGTACTTC. Protein product: CASSPLGLAGETQYF.

This chain connects TRBV7-8 to TRBJ1-5; no clear D. Germline V gene data show CDR1 as SGHVS and CDR2 as FQNEAQ. V lost 5 bases and J 0 bases, leaving 5 bases between the germline ends. The CDR3 is 13 amino acids. The CDR3 DNA follows: TGTGCCAGCAGCCCCTATAGCAATCAGCCCCAGCATTTT. Protein: CASSPYSNQPQHF.

This chain links TRBV19 with TRBJ2-7, with 10 bases lining up with TRBD1. The V gene's germline CDR1 is LNHDA and CDR2 SQIVND (reference sequence). V was clipped by 5 bases and J by 3 bases; unmatched bases: 13. The CDR3 sequence is 17 residues long. CDR3 DNA: TGTGCCAGTAGTCCCGGGACAGGGGAATTTCGTTACTACGAGCAGTACTTC. Translating it yields CASSPGTGEFRYYEQYF. The full variable domain, completed using reference TRBV19 and TRBJ2-7, is DGGITQSPKYLFRKEGQNVTLSCEQNLNHDAMYWYRQDPGQGLRLIYYSQIVNDFQKGDIAEGYSVSREKKESFPLTVTSAQKNPTAFYLCASSPGTGEFRYYEQYFGPGTRLTVT.

The genes are TRBV5-1 and TRBJ1-1, with 8 bases matching TRBD1. Trimming removed 5 bases from V and 0 bases from J; junction bases left unmatched: 9. Germline V gives CDR1 SGHRS, CDR2 YFSETQ. CDR3 size: 16 residues. The CDR3 loop reads CASSPQGAYLNTEAFF. As DNA, the CDR3 is TGCGCCAGCAGTCCCCAGGGGGCGTATCTGAACACTGAAGCTTTCTTT.

J is TRBJ2-1 and V is TRBV11-2; D call uncertain. The V gene's germline CDR1 is SGHAT and CDR2 FQNNGV. This CDR3 has 15 amino acids. Trimming stripped 5 bases from V and 6 bases from J, with 17 bases between. The CDR3 DNA follows: TGTGCCAGCAGCCACACTGTAGGCGGCCTCAATGAGCAGTTCTTC. Encoded protein: CASSHTVGGLNEQFF.

The rearrangement uses TRBV18 and TRBJ2-7, with 8 bases matching TRBD1. The CDR3 has 13 residues. Germline V lookup: CDR1 KGHSH, CDR2 LQKENI. With V trimmed by 5 bases and J by 7 bases, 7 bases remained unmatched. The CDR3 DNA is TGTGCCAGCTCAGTTCAGGGGGCCGGGGAGCAGTACTTC. It specifies CASSVQGAGEQYF.

The J gene is TRBJ2-7, the V gene TRBV6-5; TRBD1 matches at 8 bases. J gave up 6 bases and V 6 bases, and 10 bases lay outside the gene matches. The CDR3 sequence is 14 residues long. Per the germline V gene, CDR1 is MNHEY and CDR2 is SVGAGI. CDR3 nucleotide sequence: TGTGCCAGCAGCCCAGACAGGGGAAGAGGCGAGCAGTACTTC. It codes for CASSPDRGRGEQYF.

A word on this clone: The same CDR3 can be traced to other DNA sequences in this sample. The chain joins TRBV25-1 to TRBJ2-3; 9 bases line up with TRBD1. There are 14 residues in the CDR3. V was pared by 8 bases and J by 12 bases, with 15 bases of the junction left unmatched. From germline, CDR1 is MGHDK and CDR2 SYGVNS. The CDR3: CASEGTGLTDIQYF. Here the CDR3 DNA reads TGTGCCAGCGAAGGGACAGGGCTTACAGATATCCAGTATTTT.

The rearrangement joins TRBV15 to TRBJ1-4; D is ambiguous. The CDR3 totals 14 residues. The germline gives CDR1 LNHNV, CDR2 YYDKDF (reference sequence). Trimming removed 1 base at V and 8 bases at J, with 11 bases between. The chain's CDR3 is CATSRVRFNEKLFF. CDR3 nucleotides: TGTGCCACCAGCAGAGTCAGGTTTAACGAAAAACTGTTTTTT.

CDR3 residues: CAWSPVSGLAGRQQYF. The CDR3 bases are TGTGCCTGGAGCCCAGTATCGGGACTAGCGGGACGGCAGCAGTACTTC. The chain has TRBV30 and TRBJ2-7; 13 bases are a match to TRBD2. Germline V gene sequence: CDR1 GTSNPN, CDR2 SVGIG (reference sequence). CDR3 size: 16 residues. The V gene end was trimmed by 3 bases and the J gene end by 8 bases; junction bases not matched to a gene: 13.

This clone has a handful of counts. This rearrangement joins TRBV5-4 to TRBJ1-1, with TRBD1 as a possible D gene (5 bases). CDR3 length equals 14 residues. The V end was cut by 0 bases, the J end by 3 bases, with 9 bases between. CDR1 is SGHNT and CDR2 is YYREEE in the germline V gene (reference sequence). CDR3 region: CASSLGRVHTEAFF. CDR3 coding DNA: TGTGCCAGCAGCTTGGGCAGGGTTCACACTGAAGCTTTCTTT.

The V gene is TRBV6-5, the J gene TRBJ2-1, with 8 nucleotides matching TRBD1. The CDR3 contains 13 residues. From germline, CDR1 is MNHEY and CDR2 SVGAGI. With 5 bases clipped from V and 8 bases from J, the junction kept 5 bases outside the gene matches. Here the CDR3 DNA reads TGTGCCAGCAGTAGGACAGGGAGCTATGAGCAGTTCTTC. As protein: CASSRTGSYEQFF.

The rearrangement uses TRBV6-1 and TRBJ2-7; 8 positions match TRBD2. Germline assignment: CDR1 MNHNS and CDR2 SASEGT. With 5 bases clipped from V and 3 bases from J, the junction kept 3 bases outside the gene matches. The CDR3 contains 13 residues. This CDR3 reads CASSSGSIYEQYF. CDR3 bases: TGTGCCAGCAGTAGCGGGAGTATCTACGAGCAGTACTTC.

The count of this clone is one. The genes are TRBV9 and TRBJ1-2, with D perhaps matching TRBD1 (6 bases). The CDR3 sequence is 15 residues long. The V gene's germline CDR1 is SGDLS and CDR2 YYNGEE. Trimming removed 0 bases from V and 10 bases from J, with 19 bases in between. CDR3 DNA: TGTGCCAGCAGCGTAGGGTCGGTCACCAGGGGCGACTACACCTTC. This sequence encodes CASSVGSVTRGDYTF. Variable domain in full (rest from reference TRBV9 and TRBJ1-2): DSGVTQTPKHLITATGQRVTLRCSPRSGDLSVYWYQQSLDQGLQFLIQYYNGEERAKGNILERFSAQQFPDLHSELNLSSLELGDSALYFCASSVGSVTRGDYTFGSGTRLTVV.

The chain uses TRBV7-9 and TRBJ2-1, with 9 bases fitting TRBD1. Germline loops: CDR1 SEHNR, CDR2 FQNEAQ (reference sequence). The CDR3 covers 14 residues. V was clipped by 4 bases and J by 8 bases; unmatched bases: 6. CDR3 amino acids: CASSSNRGQDEQFF. CDR3 DNA: TGTGCCAGCAGCTCTAACAGGGGGCAAGATGAGCAGTTCTTC. The complete variable domain, with remaining parts taken from reference TRBV7-9 and TRBJ2-1, reads DTGVSQNPRHKITKRGQNVTFRCDPISEHNRLYWYRQTLGQGPEFLTYFQNEAQLEKSRLLSDRFSAERPKGSFSTLEIQRTEQGDSAMYLCASSSNRGQDEQFFGPGTRLTVL.